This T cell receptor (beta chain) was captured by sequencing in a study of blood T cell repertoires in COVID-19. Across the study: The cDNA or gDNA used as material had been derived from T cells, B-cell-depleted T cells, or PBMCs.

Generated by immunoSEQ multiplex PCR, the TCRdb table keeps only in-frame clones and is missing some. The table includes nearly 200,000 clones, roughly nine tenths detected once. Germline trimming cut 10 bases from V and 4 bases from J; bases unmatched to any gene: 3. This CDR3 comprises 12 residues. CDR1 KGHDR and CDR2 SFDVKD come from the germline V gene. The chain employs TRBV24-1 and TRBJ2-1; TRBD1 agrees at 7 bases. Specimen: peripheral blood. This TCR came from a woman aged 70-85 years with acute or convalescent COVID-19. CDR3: CATGQTYNEQFF. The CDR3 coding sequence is TGTGCCACGGGACAGACGTACAATGAGCAGTTCTTC.